This TCR beta chain came from a study of shared clonotypes between healthy human individuals. Turning to the study itself: Used for every donor were three CD4 naive, three CD4 memory, two CD8 naive and one CD8 memory plate. Study findings and constraints: Memory subsets generally showed lower estimated richness than naive subsets. Clonotype sharing among donors, it was expected, would be affected by sequencing depth.

This CDR3 has 15 residues. V was trimmed by 3 bases and J by 4 bases, leaving 15 bases between them. Germline V gene lookup returns CDR1 SEHNR and CDR2 FQNEAQ (reference sequence). Once extracted for a subset, genomic DNA was divided evenly among several immunoSEQ plates. Assay: immunoSEQ multiplex PCR; the TCRdb copy retains only in-frame clones and omits some. Altogether about 2 million clones are present, around 95% being singletons, with the ten largest covering 0.1% to 0.15%. Comment on this clone: Its target is unknown.

This sequence was found in a man aged 18 to 30 in good health. The sequencing sample was made of naive CD4+ T cells sorted from blood. Sample subset: CD45RA+ positively selected. The chain employs TRBV7-9 and TRBJ1-2, with D perhaps TRBD1 (5 bases). The CDR3 DNA reads as TGTGCCAGCAGCTTCCCGGGGCGACGAGGCTATGGCTACACCTTC. It is translated as CASSFPGRRGYGYTF. Complete variable domain (other parts from reference TRBV7-9 and TRBJ1-2): DTGVSQNPRHKITKRGQNVTFRCDPISEHNRLYWYRQTLGQGPEFLTYFQNEAQLEKSRLLSDRFSAERPKGSFSTLEIQRTEQGDSAMYLCASSFPGRRGYGYTFGSGTRLTVV.